The clone carrying this T cell receptor beta chain has just a few counts. Its target is unknown. These data are taken from a study of cytomegalovirus exposure and HLA in healthy donors. The PCR had 60 Vbeta and 13 Jbeta primers. Sequencing used immunoSEQ multiplex PCR; TCRdb keeps in-frame clones, though not all of them. The sample has 110,000 to 150,000 clones; 70% to 90% are singletons. The CDR3 spans 14 residues. Trimming took 4 bases from V and 4 from J, leaving 11 bases between them. Germline-derived CDR1 and CDR2 are SGHDT and YYEEEE. Study findings and constraints: Within an earlier analysis, most TCR beta V segments proved productive either about 90% or about 30% of the time. A highly shared variant cluster was judged a likely technical artifact. Listed as cytomegalovirus-associated were over 150 TCR beta chains.

The receptor was derived from a woman in her thirties or forties in good health and CMV-seropositive. The chain uses TRBV5-6 and TRBJ1-4; D not certain. Sample: PBMCs. CDR3 DNA: TGTGCCAGCAGCCCTGGACTGGGTAATGAAAAACTGTTTTTT. Its protein product is CASSPGLGNEKLFF.